A selection of T cell receptor beta chains follows, all from one sample in a study of blood T cell repertoires in COVID-19. Clones were sequenced by immunoSEQ multiplex PCR, and TCRdb holds only the in-frame ones, with some missing. Of 200,000 to 250,000 clones listed, 85% to 90% were seen once; the top ten hold roughly 10%. Material: peripheral blood. All receptors come from a woman aged 50 to 60 with COVID-19, enrolled during active disease. Each CDR3 is given with its conserved first and last residue. A D gene is named only where the DNA matches it firmly. Clone sizes are given selectively: once, few, many, or a class where the clone is expanded.

D: TRBD1; J: TRBJ1-6; size: -; V: TRBV25-1; CDR3: CASRKTGGRPNSPLHF; DNA: TGTGCCAGCAGAAAGACAGGGGGCCGGCCGAATTCACCCCTCCACTTT
D: -; J: TRBJ1-6; size: -; V: TRBV7-2; CDR3: CASSFGGGVSPLHF; DNA: TGTGCCAGCAGCTTCGGTGGGGGGGTTTCACCCCTCCACTTT
D: -; J: TRBJ2-2; size: -; V: TRBV6-4; CDR3: CASSPPGGAGELFF; DNA: TGTGCCAGCAGCCCCCCCGGGGGTGCCGGGGAGCTGTTTTTT
D: -; J: TRBJ1-5; size: -; V: TRBV6-2/TRBV6-3; CDR3: CASSSLQGILQPQHF; DNA: TGTGCCAGCAGTTCCCTTCAGGGGATACTTCAGCCCCAGCATTTT
D: TRBD1; J: TRBJ1-5; size: -; V: TRBV6-2/TRBV6-3; CDR3: CASSRAGQNQPQHF; DNA: TGTGCCAGCAGTAGGGCGGGACAGAATCAGCCCCAGCATTTT
D: -; J: TRBJ1-1; size: -; V: TRBV2; CDR3: CASKSPREAYTEAFF; DNA: TGTGCCAGCAAAAGCCCCCGCGAAGCTTACACTGAAGCTTTCTTT
D: -; J: TRBJ1-5; size: -; V: TRBV19; CDR3: CASSMYSNSNQPQHF; DNA: TGTGCCAGTAGTATGTATAGTAATAGCAATCAGCCCCAGCATTTT
D: TRBD2; J: TRBJ2-2; size: -; V: TRBV5-4; CDR3: CASSPGLAGGLPELFF; DNA: TGTGCCAGCAGCCCTGGTCTAGCGGGGGGGCTTCCGGAGCTGTTTTTT
D: -; J: TRBJ2-5; size: -; V: TRBV6-5; CDR3: CASSYSSGDNQETQYF; DNA: TGTGCCAGCAGTTACTCGTCGGGGGATAACCAAGAGACCCAGTACTTC
D: TRBD1; J: TRBJ2-7; size: -; V: TRBV10-1; CDR3: CASSGGEGGQITYEQYF; DNA: TGCGCCAGCAGTGGGGGAGAAGGGGGCCAAATCACCTACGAGCAGTACTTC
D: -; J: TRBJ2-1; size: -; V: TRBV6-5; CDR3: CASSLVGGDNEQFF; DNA: TGTGCCAGCAGTTTGGTCGGAGGTGACAATGAGCAGTTCTTC
D: TRBD2; J: TRBJ2-2; size: -; V: TRBV5-4; CDR3: CASSPRGGGANTGELFF; DNA: TGTGCCAGCAGCCCGAGGGGCGGGGGAGCGAACACCGGGGAGCTGTTTTTT
D: TRBD1; J: TRBJ2-5; size: once; V: TRBV24-1; CDR3: CATSEPTGGLQETQYF; DNA: TGTGCCACCAGTGAGCCAACAGGGGGACTCCAAGAGACCCAGTACTTC
D: -; J: TRBJ1-6; size: -; V: TRBV5-6; CDR3: CASSLGPGMALALHF; DNA: TGTGCCAGCAGCTTGGGGCCAGGGATGGCCCTAGCCCTCCACTTT
D: -; J: TRBJ1-5; size: -; V: TRBV19; CDR3: CASSIDRGRVNQPQHF; DNA: TGTGCCAGTAGTATAGACCGGGGGAGGGTAAATCAGCCCCAGCATTTT
D: TRBD2; J: TRBJ2-3; size: -; V: TRBV5-1; CDR3: CASSPTLLGRADTQYF; DNA: TGCGCCAGCAGCCCGACGTTACTGGGGAGGGCAGATACGCAGTATTTT
D: -; J: TRBJ1-1; size: -; V: TRBV5-4; CDR3: CASSEAPLMNTEAFF; DNA: TGTGCCAGCAGCGAGGCGCCCTTGATGAACACTGAAGCTTTCTTT
D: -; J: TRBJ2-3; size: -; V: TRBV4-3; CDR3: CASSQDKSAGTSTDTQYF; DNA: TGCGCCAGCAGCCAAGATAAGTCGGCAGGGACTAGCACAGATACGCAGTATTTT
D: -; J: TRBJ2-3; size: once; V: TRBV13; CDR3: CASSLQGTDTQYF; DNA: TGTGCCAGCAGCTTACAGGGTACAGATACGCAGTATTTT
D: -; J: TRBJ2-3; size: -; V: TRBV3-1/TRBV3-2; CDR3: CASSQVVGVKNTQYF; DNA: TGTGCCAGCAGCCAAGTTGTGGGAGTCAAGAATACGCAGTATTTT
D: -; J: TRBJ1-2; size: -; V: TRBV7-2; CDR3: CASSLNTGFNYGYTF; DNA: TGTGCCAGCAGCTTAAACACAGGATTCAACTATGGCTACACCTTC
D: TRBD1; J: TRBJ1-3; size: -; V: TRBV7-2; CDR3: CASSLGQGPRNTIYF; DNA: TGTGCCAGCAGCTTAGGACAGGGTCCTAGGAACACCATATATTTT
D: TRBD1; J: TRBJ2-1; size: -; V: TRBV30; CDR3: CAWSWGQGANEQFF; DNA: TGTGCCTGGAGTTGGGGGCAGGGGGCGAATGAGCAGTTCTTC
D: TRBD2; J: TRBJ2-1; size: -; V: TRBV2; CDR3: CASSRTSGGSSYNEQFF; DNA: TGTGCCAGCAGTCGGACTAGCGGGGGTTCCTCCTACAATGAGCAGTTCTTC
D: TRBD1; J: TRBJ1-2; size: -; V: TRBV30; CDR3: CAWSSRQGLGGYTF; DNA: TGTGCCTGGAGCTCTAGACAGGGGCTAGGAGGCTACACCTTC
D: TRBD1; J: TRBJ2-2; size: -; V: TRBV4-1; CDR3: CASSQEGGQGYGGELFF; DNA: TGCGCCAGCAGCCAAGAAGGGGGACAGGGCTACGGCGGGGAGCTGTTTTTT
D: TRBD1; J: TRBJ2-3; size: -; V: TRBV5-1; CDR3: CASSSLDRGGADTQYF; DNA: TGCGCCAGCAGCTCCCTCGACAGGGGAGGAGCAGATACGCAGTATTTT
D: -; J: TRBJ1-2; size: -; V: TRBV19; CDR3: CASSIDGGGTNYGYTF; DNA: TGTGCCAGTAGTATAGATGGCGGGGGAACTAACTATGGCTACACCTTC
D: -; J: TRBJ1-2; size: -; V: TRBV9; CDR3: CASSVVREAYGYTF; DNA: TGTGCCAGCAGCGTAGTCCGAGAGGCCTATGGCTACACCTTC
D: -; J: TRBJ1-1; size: -; V: TRBV29-1; CDR3: CSVAGTPNTEAFF; DNA: TGCAGCGTGGCCGGGACTCCAAACACTGAAGCTTTCTTT
D: -; J: TRBJ2-5; size: -; V: TRBV7-2; CDR3: CASSPKAYYVYQETQYF; DNA: TGTGCCAGCAGCCCTAAGGCTTACTATGTGTACCAAGAGACCCAGTACTTC
D: TRBD1; J: TRBJ1-1; size: -; V: TRBV30; CDR3: CAWTRQGTWTEAFF; DNA: TGTGCCTGGACGAGACAGGGGACGTGGACTGAAGCTTTCTTT
D: TRBD1; J: TRBJ1-3; size: -; V: TRBV27; CDR3: CASTPGQGAGNTIYF; DNA: TGTGCCAGCACCCCGGGACAGGGAGCTGGAAACACCATATATTTT
D: -; J: TRBJ1-1; size: once; V: TRBV4-3; CDR3: CASSQDGRGGAFF; DNA: TGCGCCAGCAGCCAAGATGGGCGAGGGGGAGCTTTCTTT
D: TRBD1; J: TRBJ1-1; size: -; V: TRBV19; CDR3: CASSEPGQGASEAFF; DNA: TGTGCCAGTAGTGAACCCGGACAGGGGGCATCTGAAGCTTTCTTT
D: TRBD1; J: TRBJ1-1; size: -; V: TRBV19; CDR3: CASLGGQGGTEAFF; DNA: TGTGCCAGTCTAGGGGGACAGGGAGGTACTGAAGCTTTCTTT
D: TRBD2; J: TRBJ2-7; size: -; V: TRBV3-1/TRBV3-2; CDR3: CASSSRTSGGSEQYF; DNA: TGTGCCAGCAGCTCCAGGACTAGCGGGGGGAGCGAGCAGTACTTC
D: TRBD1; J: TRBJ2-1; size: -; V: TRBV9; CDR3: CASSELGQVGNNEQFF; DNA: TGTGCCAGCAGCGAGTTAGGACAGGTCGGAAACAATGAGCAGTTCTTC
D: -; J: TRBJ2-5; size: -; V: TRBV19; CDR3: CASSLSYRAETQYF; DNA: TGTGCCAGTAGTTTGAGTTACAGAGCAGAGACCCAGTACTTC
D: -; J: TRBJ1-6; size: -; V: TRBV19; CDR3: CASSLQQGVWNSPLHF; DNA: TGTGCCAGTAGTCTCCAACAGGGCGTTTGGAATTCACCCCTCCACTTT
D: -; J: TRBJ2-2; size: once; V: TRBV10-3; CDR3: CAISTRGNTGELFF; DNA: TGTGCCATCAGTACCAGGGGGAACACCGGGGAGCTGTTTTTT
D: -; J: TRBJ2-7; size: -; V: TRBV13; CDR3: CASSSVRDTYSYEQYF; DNA: TGTGCCAGCAGCTCGGTCCGGGACACCTATTCCTACGAGCAGTACTTC
D: TRBD2; J: TRBJ2-4; size: -; V: TRBV5-1; CDR3: CASSPGLAGGPSKNIQYF; DNA: TGCGCCAGCAGCCCAGGACTAGCGGGGGGGCCAAGCAAAAACATTCAGTACTTC
D: TRBD2; J: TRBJ2-1; size: once; V: TRBV5-1; CDR3: CASSLAKRGSYNEQFF; DNA: TGCGCCAGCAGCTTGGCTAAGCGGGGTTCCTACAATGAGCAGTTCTTC
D: TRBD2; J: TRBJ2-7; size: -; V: TRBV10-1; CDR3: CASSDPTASGGDEQYF; DNA: TGCGCCAGCAGTGACCCGACTGCTAGCGGGGGGGACGAGCAGTACTTC
D: -; J: TRBJ1-5; size: once; V: TRBV28; CDR3: CASSSRGSGPQHF; DNA: TGTGCCAGCAGTTCAAGGGGCTCGGGGCCCCAGCATTTT
D: -; J: TRBJ2-7; size: -; V: TRBV15; CDR3: CATSSRGVGGYEQYF; DNA: TGTGCCACCAGCTCCCGAGGTGTGGGGGGCTACGAGCAGTACTTC
D: -; J: TRBJ1-6; size: -; V: TRBV5-6; CDR3: CASSPRAGNYNSPLHF; DNA: TGTGCCAGCAGCCCGAGGGCGGGAAACTATAATTCACCCCTCCACTTT
D: -; J: TRBJ1-5; size: -; V: TRBV15; CDR3: CATSRVQTIFNQPQHF; DNA: TGTGCCACCAGCAGAGTACAGACTATTTTCAATCAGCCCCAGCATTTT